A single sample gave rise to the 17 T cell receptor beta chains below, sequenced in a study of graft-versus-host responses after intestinal transplantation. These receptors have no identified antigens. Profiling relied on immunoSEQ multiplex PCR, and the TCRdb table lists in-frame clones only, not all of them. In the table there are around 88,000 clones, around 93% of which are singletons. The sequences come from unstimulated CD8+ T cells sorted from spleen or lymph node cells, collected before transplant. Every receptor here comes from a human donor who was the organ donor for an intestinal transplant.

V gene TRBV19 combines with J gene TRBJ1-4; possibly TRBD1 for D (5 bases). The V and J ends lost 3 bases and 4 bases respectively, with 18 bases between them. Germline V gene lookup returns CDR1 LNHDA and CDR2 SQIVND (reference sequence). The CDR3 sequence is 17 residues long. In DNA form, the CDR3 reads TGTGCCAGTAGTATGACCCCTTACGGGGGGGGTAATGAAAAACTGTTTTTT. Translation gives CASSMTPYGGGNEKLFF.

The V gene is TRBV7-9, the J gene TRBJ2-5, with no clear D. V was trimmed by 1 base and J by 5 bases, leaving 11 bases between them. The CDR3 totals 14 residues. Germline loops: CDR1 SEHNR, CDR2 FQNEAQ (reference sequence). The CDR3 spells CASSLVSRWETQYF. The DNA of the CDR3 is TGTGCCAGCAGCTTAGTCAGTCGGTGGGAGACCCAGTACTTC.

This clone was counted only a few times. The J gene is TRBJ2-7, the V gene TRBV5-1; maybe TRBD1 (6 bases). The CDR3 contains 13 residues. The germline V gene encodes CDR1 SGHRS and CDR2 YFSETQ. The ends were cut back, 7 bases at V and 6 bases at J, with 17 bases in the middle. CDR3 coding DNA: TGCGCCAGCTCGGGCCCGACCAGGGGCGAGCAGTACTTC. Protein product: CASSGPTRGEQYF.

The chain is built from TRBV2 and TRBJ2-1; D is uncertain. CDR1 is SNHLY and CDR2 is FYNNEI in the germline V gene. The CDR3 is made up of 12 amino acids. V shed 9 bases and J shed 6 bases, with 12 bases lying between them. In DNA, the CDR3 is TGTGCCAGTATTGGCAGCCGCAATGAGCAGTTCTTC. The encoded protein is CASIGSRNEQFF.

V gene TRBV7-2 combines with J gene TRBJ1-2; D gene uncertain. V lost 5 bases and J lost 8, with 9 bases in between. Germline CDR1 and CDR2: SGHTA and FQGNSA. This CDR3 has 11 amino acids. The DNA for the CDR3 is TGTGCCAGCAGCCCAGGACGAGGCTACACCTTC. Translation gives CASSPGRGYTF.

In its sample, this clone was seen once. This sequence joins TRBV7-6 and TRBJ1-5; D is undetermined. The germline V and J ends were trimmed by 2 bases and 3 bases, with 5 bases remaining between them. CDR1 and CDR2 from the germline V gene are SGHVS and FNYEAQ. This CDR3 has 13 residues. The CDR3 DNA reads TGTGCCAGCAGCTTAAATCCCAATCAGCCCCAGCATTTT. Translated, it gives CASSLNPNQPQHF.

V and J are TRBV29-1 and TRBJ1-2; TRBD1 matches at 12 bases. The V segment lost 7 bases and the J segment 7 bases; nucleotides outside the gene matches: 7. Germline lookup yields CDR1 SQVTM and CDR2 ANQGSEA. This CDR3 is built from 13 residues. As DNA, the CDR3 is TGCAGCGCGTCGGGACAGGGGGCCTCTGGCTACACCTTC. Its protein is CSASGQGASGYTF.

The V and J genes are TRBV4-2 and TRBJ2-7; TRBD2 matches 8 bases. CDR1 LGHNA and CDR2 YNFKEQ come from the germline V gene. The CDR3 has 15 residues. The junction had 3 bases not matched to a gene; V was cut back by 0 bases and J by 2 bases. CDR3 DNA sequence: TGTGCCAGCAGCCAAGATCCGGGGGGGCCCTACGAGCAGTACTTC. It encodes CASSQDPGGPYEQYF.

This clone occurred once. V and J are TRBV19 and TRBJ2-2; TRBD2 agrees at 14 bases. Trimming cost V 6 bases and J 0 bases; bases outside gene matches: 9. Germline V CDR1 and CDR2: LNHDA, SQIVND (reference sequence). The CDR3 has 19 residues. DNA for the CDR3: TGTGCCAGTAGGCAACCCGGGACTAGCGGGAGTGCGAACACCGGGGAGCTGTTTTTT. Encoded protein: CASRQPGTSGSANTGELFF.

The chain uses TRBV21-1 and TRBJ2-7. TRBV21-1 is tagged as a pseudogene. The CDR3 covers 13 residues. CDR3 sequence: CASSLLTDYEQYF. CDR3 nucleotides: TGTGCCAGCAGCCTACTGACGGATTACGAGCAGTACTTC.

In its sample, this clone was seen once. V and J are TRBV2 and TRBJ2-3; D is possibly TRBD1 (6 bases). The CDR3 length is 15 residues. The germline V gene encodes CDR1 SNHLY and CDR2 FYNNEI. Trimming stripped 4 bases from V and 0 bases from J, with 11 bases between. CDR3 protein: CASSGGLPSTDTQYF. CDR3 DNA sequence: TGTGCCAGCAGTGGGGGGCTCCCCAGCACAGATACGCAGTATTTT. Looking up the rest from reference TRBV2 and TRBJ2-3 gives the full variable domain: EPEVTQTPSHQVTQMGQEVILRCVPISNHLYFYWYRQILGQKVEFLVSFYNNEISEKSEIFDDQFSVERPDGSNFTLKIRSTKLEDSAMYFCASSGGLPSTDTQYFGPGTRLTVL.

The rearrangement uses TRBV9 and TRBJ2-5, with a possible D match to TRBD2 (5 bases). Trimming stripped 4 bases from V and 1 base from J, with 14 bases between. Germline V CDR1 and CDR2: SGDLS, YYNGEE. The CDR3 has 15 residues. CDR3: CASSPWTGIQETQYF. In nucleotides, the CDR3 is TGTGCCAGCAGCCCCTGGACTGGTATCCAAGAGACCCAGTACTTC.

The V call is TRBV7-9, the J call TRBJ1-2; no clear D gene. CDR1 and CDR2 (germline): SEHNR, FQNEAQ (reference sequence). V gave up 4 bases and J gave up 2 bases, with 17 bases separating them. This CDR3 is 16 amino acids long. The CDR3 bases are TGTGCCAGCAGCTCCCACGAGGGCAGGTTGAACTATGGCTACACCTTC. This encodes CASSSHEGRLNYGYTF.

The table lists this clone with a count of one. V usage is TRBV5-6 and J usage is TRBJ2-1; 7 nucleotides agree with TRBD2. With V trimmed by 4 bases and J by 5 bases, 18 bases remained unmatched. The CDR3 sequence is 18 residues long. Germline V gene data show CDR1 as SGHDT and CDR2 as YYEEEE. The CDR3 DNA follows: TGTGCCAGCAGCCTTGGAGGACTAGGATCCCCCCTGAACAATGAGCAGTTCTTC. The encoded protein is CASSLGGLGSPLNNEQFF.

The gene calls are TRBV5-4 and TRBJ2-7; weak D call: TRBD2 (5 bases). Trimming pared 4 bases from V and 7 bases from J, leaving 12 bases between. Germline V gives CDR1 SGHNT, CDR2 YYREEE (reference sequence). The CDR3 has 12 residues. The CDR3 DNA reads TGTGCCAGCAGCCCCCTAGCTGGGGAGCAGTACTTC. Encoded protein: CASSPLAGEQYF.

A note on this clone: The junction differs from germline at one of its ends, possibly a read error. The rearrangement joins TRBV4-1 to TRBJ2-3; 7 bases map to TRBD2. This CDR3 contains 15 residues. CDR1 MGHRA and CDR2 YSYEKL come from the germline V gene. The CDR3 bases are TGTGCCAGCAGCCAAGATCGACTAGCAAGCGATACGCAGTATTTT. This translates into CASSQDRLASDTQYF.

The gene calls are TRBV5-5 and TRBJ1-2; D is perhaps TRBD1 (5 bases). Germline loops: CDR1 SGHKS, CDR2 YYEKEE (reference sequence). The CDR3 runs to 18 residues. Trimming pared 1 base from V and 2 bases from J, leaving 21 bases between. The CDR3 protein is CASSLSPLGLWTNYGYTF. The DNA of the CDR3 is TGTGCCAGCAGCTTGTCGCCCCTCGGTTTGTGGACAAACTATGGCTACACCTTC.